Below, one TCR beta chain is given with its context. In the authors' workflow: Researchers report that nucleated cell counts were estimated from reference gene primer amplification. TCRdb's table, derived via immunoSEQ multiplex PCR, lists solely in-frame clones and lacks some. V, J and clone size are those of that table, while D and trimming were read from the DNA. This table has fewer than 350,000 clones, around 88% appearing once. CDR3 size: 14 residues. V was clipped by 2 bases and J by 0 bases, with 7 bases between them. Germline assignment: CDR1 KGHSH and CDR2 LQKENI. The data derive from a study of blood T cell repertoires in COVID-19. For the study at large: Acute-phase and convalescent COVID-19 samples originated in the United States, Italy and Spain. Nucleic acid was either cDNA or gDNA, and it came from T cells, B-cell-depleted T cells, or PBMCs.

This clonotype originated in a woman aged 25 to 39 who had recovered from COVID-19. Sequencing used peripheral blood. The chain carries TRBV18 and TRBJ1-2; D is ambiguous. The CDR3 region is CASSPSVTNYGYTF. The CDR3 DNA reads as TGTGCCAGCTCACCATCAGTTACTAACTATGGCTACACCTTC.